This paragraph covers one T cell receptor (beta chain) sequence. As yet, its antigen is unknown. Germline trimming cut 6 bases from V and 0 bases from J; bases unmatched to any gene: 6. This CDR3 is 15 amino acids long. The presence of a unique molecular identifier marked each TCR cDNA molecule. TCRdb passed the 5' RACE reads through MiXCR, listing each CDR3 protein once. The data show 77,000 or so distinct CDR3 sequences, approximately 20% seen once. These data belong to a study of spatial heterogeneity in lung cancer. About the research overall: Every unique TCR and UMI combination, on average, appeared more than ten times in raw reads.

Study-level results: Compared with follow-up, resection was when ubiquitous expanded tumor TCRs appeared in blood more.

Time point given: sample taken at primary tumor resection. Whole RNA from tumor, nontumor lung or frozen PBMC was sequenced unsorted. Material: PBMCs, obtained at surgery. The genes are TRBV12-3 or TRBV12-4 and TRBJ2-7; TRBD1 aligns across 9 bases. This receptor was identified in a male donor with early-stage non-small cell lung cancer. The CDR3 loop reads CASRGSDRGSYEQYF. As DNA, the CDR3 is TGTGCCAGCAGGGGATCGGACAGGGGCTCCTACGAGCAGTACTTC.